Detailed here is one T cell receptor (beta chain). The CDR3 spans 14 residues. V was trimmed by 0 bases and J by 5 bases, leaving 10 bases between them. Germline V lookup: CDR1 SEHNR, CDR2 FQNEAQ (reference sequence). This entry is derived from a study of control samples from healthy donors and cancer patients. Method: immunoSEQ multiplex PCR; TCRdb's copy keeps in-frame clones and lacks some. The sample carries 100,000 to 150,000 clones, over 85% recorded once. Sequenced material: PBMCs. This receptor was taken from a man aged 45 to 65 with head and neck cancer. V gene TRBV7-9 combines with J gene TRBJ2-5, with a weak D call TRBD2 (6 bases). The CDR3 region has the DNA TGTGCCAGCAGCTTAGCGGGAGGATGGGAGACCCAGTACTTC. Protein product: CASSLAGGWETQYF.